The source of this TCR beta chain is a study of shared clonotypes between healthy human individuals. Broader study findings: Across a few donors, naive CD4 shared roughly 5%, naive CD8 less than 4%, memory CD4 2% to 2.5%, memory CD8 over 0.3%.

From germline, CDR1 is ENHRY and CDR2 SYGVKD. The CDR3 has 15 residues. With 6 bases clipped from V and 3 bases from J, the junction kept 8 bases outside the gene matches. The table came from immunoSEQ multiplex PCR; TCRdb's copy has only in-frame clones and leaves some out. The table records roughly 170,000 clones, approximately 60% of them present only once. Worth noting for this clone: The antigen remains undetermined.

The chain combines TRBV10-3 with TRBJ2-3; TRBD1 matches at 8 bases. The sample consisted of memory CD4+ T cells sorted from blood. The subset was: CD45RA-negative fraction. This clonotype was obtained from a man aged 25-40 years in good health. CDR3 in amino acids: CAISDFGQGTDTQYF. For the CDR3, the DNA is TGTGCCATCAGCGATTTCGGACAGGGAACAGATACGCAGTATTTT.